These 8 T cell receptor beta chains came from one sample sequenced in a study of T-cell memory formation after mild COVID-19 (dated by TCRdb to about 2021). Preparation of the library involved 5' RACE. Sequencing used an Illumina NovaSeq 6000. The public reads were quality trimmed at Q25 with fastp and then assembled into clones with MiXCR by TCRdb, keeping productive beta chains. Rows are combined by CDR3 protein, so each entry shows the most common genes and DNA. For this sample there are hundreds of thousands of distinct CDR3 sequences; roughly 23% appear just once. Roughly an eighth of the sample goes to the ten largest clones. The sequenced sample was PBMCs or a T cell subset sorted from them (not recorded which). All receptors derive from an adult woman who had mild COVID-19 (a few samples of this study predate the infection). The sample titles of this study are shuffled in the database, so cell type and time point are left out; the donor was told from shared clones.

The CDR3 is CASSRLSGTGEGEQYF. The DNA for the CDR3 is TGCGCCAGCAGCCGCCTGAGTGGGACAGGGGAAGGCGAGCAGTACTTC. The chain has TRBV4-1 and TRBJ2-7, with 10 bases aligning to TRBD1. Germline CDR1 and CDR2: MGHRA and YSYEKL. The CDR3 has 16 residues. V shed 4 bases and J 6 bases; nucleotides not matched to a gene: 12.

The chain links TRBV3-1 to TRBJ1-2; 8 bases agree with TRBD1. V trimming: 0 bases; J trimming: 6 bases; junction bases outside the gene matches: 15. CDR3 length: 18 amino acids. Germline V lookup: CDR1 LGHDT, CDR2 YNNKEL (reference sequence). CDR3 in amino acids: CASSQDFGRGRLSDGYTF. DNA for the CDR3: TGTGCCAGCAGCCAAGATTTTGGCAGGGGGCGCTTATCGGATGGCTACACCTTC.

The table lists this clonotype with a few counts. V is TRBV19 and J is TRBJ2-7; no reliable D call. The CDR3 has 13 residues. V lost 6 bases and J 3 bases, leaving 12 bases between the germline ends. Germline V gene lookup returns CDR1 LNHDA and CDR2 SQIVND (reference sequence). This CDR3 reads CASSPAGIYEQYF. The CDR3 region has the DNA TGTGCCAGTAGCCCGGCCGGCATCTACGAGCAGTACTTC. Variable domain in full (rest from reference TRBV19 and TRBJ2-7): DGGITQSPKYLFRKEGQNVTLSCEQNLNHDAMYWYRQDPGQGLRLIYYSQIVNDFQKGDIAEGYSVSREKKESFPLTVTSAQKNPTAFYLCASSPAGIYEQYFGPGTRLTVT.

This chain links TRBV27 with TRBJ2-3; possible D gene TRBD2, 6 bases. The germline gives CDR1 MNHEY, CDR2 SMNVEV (reference sequence). Trimming left V 2 bases short and J 4 bases short, with 22 bases between. This CDR3 region has 18 residues. Here the CDR3 reads CASSLAPPGSGGADTQYF. The CDR3 coding sequence is TGTGCCAGCAGTTTAGCCCCCCCCGGGAGTGGAGGGGCAGATACGCAGTATTTT.

The CDR3 here is CSARSLLGGDTGELFF. The CDR3 nucleotides read TGCAGTGCTAGAAGCCTCCTTGGGGGGGACACCGGGGAGCTGTTTTTT. The chain employs TRBV20-1 and TRBJ2-2, with 7 bases matching TRBD2. Losses at the gene ends were 2 bases for V and 3 bases for J; bases not matched to a gene: 9. There are 16 residues in the CDR3. Per the germline V gene, CDR1 is DFQATT and CDR2 is SNEGSKA (reference sequence).

This chain links TRBV12-3 or TRBV12-4 with TRBJ2-2; the D gene could be TRBD1 or TRBD2 (6 bases each). V lost 5 bases to trimming and J lost 1 base, with 11 bases between them. This CDR3 has 15 residues. CDR3 sequence (DNA): TGTGCCAGCAGTCCGGGGGCGGTGAACACCGGGGAGCTGTTTTTT. Translated, it gives CASSPGAVNTGELFF.

This clonotype was counted only a few times. J is TRBJ2-1 and V is TRBV4-3, with D possibly being TRBD2 (6 bases). Germline loops: CDR1 LGHNA, CDR2 YSLEER. CDR3 length: 13 residues. The V gene lost 0 bases and the J gene lost 7 bases, with 7 bases spanning the gap. The CDR3: CASSQDRENEQFF. The CDR3 coding sequence is TGCGCCAGCAGCCAAGATCGGGAGAATGAGCAGTTCTTC.

The V call is TRBV29-1, the J call TRBJ1-1; 9 bases match TRBD1. The ends lost 4 bases at V and 4 bases at J; junction bases unmatched: 10. Looked up from germline, CDR1 is SQVTM and CDR2 is ANQGSEA. The CDR3 contains 15 residues. The CDR3 spells CSVVGTGLLRTEAFF. The CDR3 DNA is TGCAGCGTTGTTGGGACAGGGCTACTACGCACTGAAGCTTTCTTT.